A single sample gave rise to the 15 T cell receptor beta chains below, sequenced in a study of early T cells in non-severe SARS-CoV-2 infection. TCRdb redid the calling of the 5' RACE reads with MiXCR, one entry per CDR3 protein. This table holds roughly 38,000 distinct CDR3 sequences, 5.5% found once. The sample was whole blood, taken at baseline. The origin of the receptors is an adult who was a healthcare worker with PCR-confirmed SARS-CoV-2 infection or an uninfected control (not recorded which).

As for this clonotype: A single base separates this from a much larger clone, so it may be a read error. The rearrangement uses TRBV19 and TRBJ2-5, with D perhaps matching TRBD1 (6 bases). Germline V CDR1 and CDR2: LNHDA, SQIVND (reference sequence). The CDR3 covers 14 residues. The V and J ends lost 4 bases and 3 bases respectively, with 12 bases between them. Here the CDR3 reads CASSTAGVKETQYF. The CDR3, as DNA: TGTGCCAGTAGTACTGCAGGGGTAAAAGAGACCCAGTACTTC.

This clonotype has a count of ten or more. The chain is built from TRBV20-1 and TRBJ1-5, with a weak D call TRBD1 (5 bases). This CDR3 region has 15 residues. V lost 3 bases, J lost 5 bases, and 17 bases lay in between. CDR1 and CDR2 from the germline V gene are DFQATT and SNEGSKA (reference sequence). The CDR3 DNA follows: TGCAGTGCTAGTAACCGATTAGGGGCCGATCAGCCCCAGCATTTT. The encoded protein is CSASNRLGADQPQHF.

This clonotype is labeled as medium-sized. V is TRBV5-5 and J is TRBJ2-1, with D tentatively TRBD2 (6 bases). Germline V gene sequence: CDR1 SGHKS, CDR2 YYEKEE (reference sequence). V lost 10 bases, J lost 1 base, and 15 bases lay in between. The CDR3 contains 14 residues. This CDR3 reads CASSSGGSYNEQFF. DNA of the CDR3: TGTGCCTCCTCCAGTGGGGGGTCCTACAATGAGCAGTTCTTC.

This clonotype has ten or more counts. The CDR3 coding sequence is TGTGCCAGCAGCCAGCCCCAGGCAGGGAACCTGGATACGCAGTATTTT. Translating gives CASSQPQAGNLDTQYF. The chain uses TRBV7-6 and TRBJ2-3, with D tentatively TRBD1 (5 bases). Between the trimmed V and J ends, which lost 5 bases and 6 bases, there was a span of 21 bases. Germline CDR1 SGHVS, CDR2 FNYEAQ. The CDR3 extends over 16 amino acids.

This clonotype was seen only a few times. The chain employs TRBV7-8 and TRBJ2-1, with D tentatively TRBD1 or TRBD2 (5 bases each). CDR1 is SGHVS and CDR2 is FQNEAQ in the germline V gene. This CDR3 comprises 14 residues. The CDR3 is CATAAPLGRNEQFF. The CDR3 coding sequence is TGTGCGACAGCAGCCCCCCTGGGGAGAAATGAGCAGTTCTTC.

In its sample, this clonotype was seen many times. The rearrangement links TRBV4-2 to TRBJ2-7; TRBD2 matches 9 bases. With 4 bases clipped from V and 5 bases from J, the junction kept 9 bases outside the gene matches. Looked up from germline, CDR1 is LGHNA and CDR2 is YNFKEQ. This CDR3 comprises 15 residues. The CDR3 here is CASSPRAASGNEQYF. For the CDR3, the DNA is TGTGCCAGCAGCCCCCGTGCGGCTAGCGGGAACGAGCAGTACTTC.

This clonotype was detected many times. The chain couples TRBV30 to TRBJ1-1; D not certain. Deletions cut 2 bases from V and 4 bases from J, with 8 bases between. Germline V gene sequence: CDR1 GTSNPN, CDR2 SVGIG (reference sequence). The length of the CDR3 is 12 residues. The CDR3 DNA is TGTGCCTGGAGTAGAGAAGGCACTGAAGCTTTCTTT. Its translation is CAWSREGTEAFF. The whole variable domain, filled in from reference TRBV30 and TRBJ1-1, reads SQTIHQWPATLVQPVGSPLSLECTVEGTSNPNLYWYRQAAGRGLQLLFYSVGIGQISSEVPQNLSASRPQDRQFILSSKKLLLSDSGFYLCAWSREGTEAFFGQGTRLTVV.

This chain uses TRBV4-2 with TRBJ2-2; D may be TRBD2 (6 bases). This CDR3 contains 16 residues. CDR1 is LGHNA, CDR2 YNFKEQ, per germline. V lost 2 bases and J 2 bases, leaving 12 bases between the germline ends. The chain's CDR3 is CASSQPWGENTGELFF. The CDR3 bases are TGTGCCAGCAGCCAACCCTGGGGGGAAAACACCGGGGAGCTGTTTTTT.

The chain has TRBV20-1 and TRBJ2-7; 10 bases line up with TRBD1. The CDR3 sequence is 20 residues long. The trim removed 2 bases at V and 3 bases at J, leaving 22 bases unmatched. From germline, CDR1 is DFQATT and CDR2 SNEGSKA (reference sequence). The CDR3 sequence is CSARTKRQGAQGMRLYEQYF. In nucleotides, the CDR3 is TGCAGTGCTAGAACAAAGAGACAGGGGGCGCAAGGGATGCGGCTCTACGAGCAGTACTTC.

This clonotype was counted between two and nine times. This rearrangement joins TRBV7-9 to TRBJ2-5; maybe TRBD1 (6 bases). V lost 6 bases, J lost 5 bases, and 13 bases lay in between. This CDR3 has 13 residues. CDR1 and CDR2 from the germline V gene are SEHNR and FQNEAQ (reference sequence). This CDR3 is CASRHRVAETQYF. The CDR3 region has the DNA TGTGCCAGCAGGCACAGGGTGGCGGAGACCCAGTACTTC. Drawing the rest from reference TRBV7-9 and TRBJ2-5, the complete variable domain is DTGVSQNPRHKITKRGQNVTFRCDPISEHNRLYWYRQTLGQGPEFLTYFQNEAQLEKSRLLSDRFSAERPKGSFSTLEIQRTEQGDSAMYLCASRHRVAETQYFGPGTRLLVL.

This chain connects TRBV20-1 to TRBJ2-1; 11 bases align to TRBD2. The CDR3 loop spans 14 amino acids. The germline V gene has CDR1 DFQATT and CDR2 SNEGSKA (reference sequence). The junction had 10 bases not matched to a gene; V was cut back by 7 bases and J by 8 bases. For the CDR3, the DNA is TGCAGTGTCGCATTAGCGGGAGGGCTACATGAGCAGTTCTTC. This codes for CSVALAGGLHEQFF.

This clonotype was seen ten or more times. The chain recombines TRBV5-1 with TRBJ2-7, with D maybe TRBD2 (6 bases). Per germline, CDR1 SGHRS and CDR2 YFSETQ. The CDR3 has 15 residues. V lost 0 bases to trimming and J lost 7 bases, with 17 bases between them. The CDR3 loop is CASSLALAEPLEQYF. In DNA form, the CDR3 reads TGCGCCAGCAGCTTGGCATTAGCGGAACCCTTGGAGCAGTACTTC.

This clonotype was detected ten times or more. The CDR3 sequence: CASSQDEQFGLETQYF. The CDR3 DNA reads TGTGCCAGCAGCCAGGACGAACAGTTCGGTTTGGAGACCCAGTACTTC. This rearrangement joins TRBV4-2 to TRBJ2-5; D gene unclear. CDR3 size: 16 residues. CDR1 is LGHNA and CDR2 is YNFKEQ in the germline V gene. V was trimmed by 3 bases and J by 5 bases, leaving 19 bases between them.

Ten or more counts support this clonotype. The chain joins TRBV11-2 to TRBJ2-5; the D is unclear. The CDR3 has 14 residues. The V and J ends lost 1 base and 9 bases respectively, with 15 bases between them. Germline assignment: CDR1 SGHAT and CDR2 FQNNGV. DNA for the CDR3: TGTGCCAGCAGCTTAGGCTCCCGGCCTGGGGCCCAGTACTTC. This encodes CASSLGSRPGAQYF.

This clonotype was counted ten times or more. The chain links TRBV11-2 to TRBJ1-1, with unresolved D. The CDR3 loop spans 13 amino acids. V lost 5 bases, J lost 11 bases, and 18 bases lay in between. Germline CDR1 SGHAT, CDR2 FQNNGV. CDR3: CASSPRVIGEAFF. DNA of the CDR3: TGTGCCAGCAGCCCCCGAGTCATAGGTGAGGCTTTCTTT.